This TCR beta chain was obtained from a study of Ad26.COV2.S vaccination and SARS-CoV-2 variants. Study-level information: The vaccine Ad26.COV2.S was put into the muscle once, or twice with 56 days between. Whole-study results and caveats: Relative to placebo recipients, vaccine recipients exhibited elevated spike-specific TCR breadth.

Of note for this clone: The target antigen is unknown.

Sequenced by immunoSEQ multiplex PCR; TCRdb stores in-frame clones only, minus some. The sample includes a few hundred thousand clones, approximately 89% of them seen just once. Stated treatment: over 15 received Ad26.COV2.S at low or high dose, single or two shots; five or six received placebo; per-sample allocation not given. Collection of samples fell on day 63 after the first vaccine or placebo injection. Based in Boston, the donor was an adult of 18-55 years. Wuhan-strain spike was delivered by a replication-incompetent Ad26 vector. Deletions cut 3 bases from V and 4 bases from J, with 11 bases between. CDR1 and CDR2 from the germline V gene are SGHRS and YFSETQ. The CDR3 extends over 13 amino acids.

The chain combines TRBV5-1 with TRBJ2-7; the D call may be TRBD1 or TRBD2 (5 bases each). This TCR was sampled from a person between 18 and 65 years old who received the Ad26.COV2.S COVID-19 vaccine or a placebo. The sample here was peripheral blood, taken in a trial of Ad26.COV2.S vaccine versus placebo. CDR3 coding DNA: TGCGCCAGCAGCTGGGGGTTCAATTACGAGCAGTACTTC. Its protein product is CASSWGFNYEQYF.